This record looks at one T cell receptor beta chain sequence and its context. Its cognate antigen has yet to be identified. No quality values exist for individual bases; no much larger clone is one base distant. The CDR3 goes from the cysteine to the phenylalanine over 13 residues. CDR3 DNA only is kept here, 39 bases in frame from base 1. CDR1 DFQATT and CDR2 SNEGSKA are derived from the germline V gene (reference sequence). V is shortened by 5 bases, J by 3 bases, and the region joining them spans 11 bases. The receptor library was made with RT-PCR. The listed sequencing device is Illumina MiSeq. The public sequencing data were trimmed at Q25 with fastp and processed into clonotypes with MiXCR by TCRdb, which kept only in-frame beta chains. Each entry is one CDR3 protein sequence, shown with its most common DNA and genes. This sample gives about 680,000 distinct CDR3 sequences in total; 12% to 15% of them show up just once. Clones ranked in the top ten supply roughly 4% of the sample.

The data were taken from a study (dated by TCRdb to the mid-2010s). The rearrangement combines TRBV20-1 with TRBJ1-5, with the D segment identity uncertain. Sequences were obtained from memory CD4+ T cells from blood. The clonotype comes from a female donor in good health, serving as a healthy control. Here is the DNA: TGCAGTGCTCGGCGGATTGTCAATCAGCCCCAGCATTTT. Translated, it gives CSARRIVNQPQHF.